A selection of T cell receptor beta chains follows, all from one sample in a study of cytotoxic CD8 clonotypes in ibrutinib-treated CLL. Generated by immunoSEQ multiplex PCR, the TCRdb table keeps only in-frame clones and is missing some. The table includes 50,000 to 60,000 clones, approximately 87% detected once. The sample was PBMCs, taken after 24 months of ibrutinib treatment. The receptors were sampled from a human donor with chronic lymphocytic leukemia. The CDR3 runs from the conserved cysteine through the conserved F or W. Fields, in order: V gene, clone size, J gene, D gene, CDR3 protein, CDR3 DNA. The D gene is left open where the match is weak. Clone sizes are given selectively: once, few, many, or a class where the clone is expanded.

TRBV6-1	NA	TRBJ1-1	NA	CASSEEGPLFGTEAFF	TGTGCCAGCAGTGAGGAGGGGCCGCTCTTTGGCACTGAAGCTTTCTTT
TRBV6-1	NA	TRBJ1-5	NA	CASSEARVQPQHF	TGTGCCAGCAGTGAGGCCAGGGTACAGCCCCAGCATTTT
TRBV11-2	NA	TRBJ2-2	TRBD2	CASSPRLAGLATGELFF	TGTGCCAGCAGCCCCCGTCTAGCGGGATTGGCCACCGGGGAGCTGTTTTTT
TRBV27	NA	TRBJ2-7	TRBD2	CASSRVGGGGPYEQYF	TGTGCCAGCAGTCGCGTCGGCGGGGGAGGTCCCTACGAGCAGTACTTC
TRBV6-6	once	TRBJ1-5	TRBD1	CASSYDREAQPQHF	TGTGCCAGCAGTTATGACAGGGAAGCACAGCCCCAGCATTTT
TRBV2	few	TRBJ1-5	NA	CASRGLGNQPQHF	TGTGCCAGCAGGGGGCTAGGCAATCAGCCCCAGCATTTT
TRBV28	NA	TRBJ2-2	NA	CASSTWTVGELFF	TGTGCCAGCAGTACCTGGACAGTCGGGGAGCTGTTTTTT
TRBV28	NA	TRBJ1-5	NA	CASSRKQGSLNQPQHF	TGTGCCAGCAGTCGAAAGCAGGGGTCCCTTAATCAGCCCCAGCATTTT
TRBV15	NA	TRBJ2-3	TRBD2	CATSRDESGTRTDTQYF	TGTGCCACCAGCAGAGACGAGAGCGGGACCCGCACAGATACGCAGTATTTT
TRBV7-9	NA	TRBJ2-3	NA	CASSLAGADTQYF	TGTGCCAGCAGCTTAGCGGGTGCAGATACGCAGTATTTT
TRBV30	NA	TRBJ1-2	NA	CAFIPRGVGYGYTF	TGTGCCTTCATCCCTAGGGGAGTTGGCTATGGCTACACCTTC
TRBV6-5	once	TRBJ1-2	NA	CASSYSEGRNGYTF	TGTGCCAGCAGTTACTCGGAGGGGAGGAATGGCTACACCTTC
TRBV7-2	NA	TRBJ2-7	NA	CASSLGGTGPRVIYEQYF	TGTGCCAGCAGCTTAGGGGGGACGGGACCACGGGTCATCTACGAGCAGTACTTC
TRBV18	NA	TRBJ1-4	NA	CASSPGGGNEKLFF	TGTGCCAGCTCTCCTGGGGGCGGTAATGAAAAACTGTTTTTT
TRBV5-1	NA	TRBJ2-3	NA	CASSRTGDSTDTQYF	TGCGCCAGCAGCCGCACAGGGGACTCCACAGATACGCAGTATTTT
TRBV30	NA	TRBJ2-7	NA	CAWQRGAYTYEQYF	TGTGCCTGGCAAAGGGGGGCCTATACCTACGAGCAGTACTTC
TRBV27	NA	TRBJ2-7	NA	CASSLHDVGSSYEQYF	TGTGCCAGCAGTTTGCACGACGTGGGGAGCTCCTACGAGCAGTACTTC
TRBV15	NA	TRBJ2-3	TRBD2	CATSRYGGSVTDTQYF	TGTGCCACCAGCAGATACGGCGGGAGTGTCACAGATACGCAGTATTTT
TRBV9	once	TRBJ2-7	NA	CASSPQASSYEQYF	TGTGCCAGCAGCCCCCAGGCTAGCTCCTACGAGCAGTACTTC
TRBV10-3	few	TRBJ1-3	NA	CAISEFSGNTIYF	TGTGCCATCAGTGAGTTCTCTGGAAACACCATATATTTT
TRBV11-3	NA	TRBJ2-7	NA	CASSLGSKEQYF	TGTGCCAGCAGCTTAGGATCAAAAGAGCAGTACTTC
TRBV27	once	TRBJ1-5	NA	CASRSGGGPQHF	TGTGCCAGCAGATCTGGTGGGGGGCCCCAGCATTTT
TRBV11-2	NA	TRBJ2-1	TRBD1	CASSRETGLYNEQFF	TGTGCCAGCAGCAGGGAGACAGGGCTCTACAATGAGCAGTTCTTC